Below, 26 T cell receptor beta chains from the same sample are listed, as sequenced in a study of shared clonotypes between healthy human individuals. The assay was immunoSEQ multiplex PCR, and TCRdb's table has in-frame clones only and misses some. The sample lists approximately 2,300,000 clones; 92% were seen once. The sample comprised naive CD4+ T cells from PBMCs. This sample's subset: CD45RA+ positively selected. The receptor source for this set is a young man in good health. Some clones in this sample may be carry-over from other donors' samples.

The chain couples TRBV6-5 to TRBJ2-7, with TRBD2 as a possible D gene (5 bases). V dropped 6 bases and J dropped 3 bases, with 15 bases sitting between them. CDR1 and CDR2 (germline): MNHEY, SVGAGI. This CDR3 is 14 amino acids long. The CDR3, as DNA: TGTGCCAGCAGCCGGGGAAAGAACTTCTACGAGCAGTACTTC. This translates into CASSRGKNFYEQYF.

With regard to this clone: The sample carries other DNA sequences with the same CDR3. The CDR3 loop is CASSYGTSGSTDTQYF. CDR3 DNA: TGTGCCAGCAGTTACGGGACTAGCGGTTCCACAGATACGCAGTATTTT. The chain has TRBV6-6 and TRBJ2-3, with 11 bases aligning to TRBD2. After removal of 2 bases from V and 2 bases from J, the junction contained 3 bases not matched to a gene. The CDR3 runs 16 residues. Germline CDR1 is MNHNY and CDR2 is SVGAGI (reference sequence).

CDR3 sequence reads: CATMTGQGYGDEQFF. The DNA for the CDR3 is TGTGCCACCATGACGGGACAGGGCTACGGCGATGAGCAGTTCTTC. The chain employs TRBV6-1 and TRBJ2-1; 9 bases are a match to TRBD1. Germline V gene data show CDR1 as MNHNS and CDR2 as SASEGT. The CDR3 has 15 amino acids. V shed 10 bases, J shed 8 bases, and the junction held 15 bases outside the gene matches.

The chain uses TRBV10-1 and TRBJ2-7, with unresolved D. Germline V gives CDR1 WNHNN, CDR2 SYGVQD (reference sequence). V dropped 11 bases and J dropped 3 bases, with 11 bases sitting between them. The CDR3 consists of 11 residues. The CDR3 here is CAAKVYYEQYF. In DNA form, the CDR3 reads TGCGCCGCGAAGGTTTACTACGAGCAGTACTTC.

This sequence joins TRBV28 and TRBJ1-3, with a possible D match to TRBD1 (5 bases). CDR1 is MDHEN and CDR2 is SYDVKM in the germline V gene. The CDR3 covers 16 residues. Trimming removed 5 bases from V and 0 bases from J, with 14 bases in between. CDR3 bases: TGTGCCAGCAGTCCCCTGGTTGGGGGCTCTGGAAACACCATATATTTT. It specifies CASSPLVGGSGNTIYF.

In its sample, this clone was seen once. The V call is TRBV25-1, the J call TRBJ2-4; 7 positions match TRBD1. Germline V gene lookup returns CDR1 MGHDK and CDR2 SYGVNS. This CDR3 is built from 14 residues. J gave up 5 bases and V 7 bases, and 8 bases lay outside the gene matches. The CDR3 sequence: CASNRTGNENIQYF. CDR3 DNA: TGTGCCAGCAACCGGACAGGTAACGAAAACATTCAGTACTTC.

Only one count was recorded for this clone. This rearrangement joins TRBV4-2 to TRBJ2-1; no clear D gene. This CDR3 spans 16 amino acids. Trimming stripped 1 base from V and 4 bases from J, with 14 bases between. CDR1 LGHNA and CDR2 YNFKEQ come from the germline V gene. The CDR3: CASSQGRSSRYNEQFF. DNA for the CDR3: TGTGCCAGCAGCCAAGGTCGCAGTAGCAGATACAATGAGCAGTTCTTC.

Points on this clone: Sequence at one end of the junction differs from germline and may be a read error. The sample carries other DNA sequences with the same CDR3. The chain uses TRBV7-3 and TRBJ2-3; D is unresolved. The CDR3 has 13 amino acids. Germline V gives CDR1 SGHTA, CDR2 FQGTGA. The CDR3 coding sequence is TGTGCCAGCAGCCTAACCAACACAGATACGCAGTATTTT. It encodes CASSLTNTDTQYF.

The chain is built from TRBV28 and TRBJ1-5, with D perhaps matching TRBD1 (6 bases). V lost 5 bases and J 0 bases, leaving 8 bases between the germline ends. The CDR3 has 14 residues. CDR1 is MDHEN and CDR2 is SYDVKM in the germline V gene. The CDR3 DNA is TGTGCCAGCAGTGACAGGTATAGCAATCAGCCCCAGCATTTT. It specifies CASSDRYSNQPQHF.

With respect to this clone: In the same sample, other DNA sequences code for this CDR3. The chain carries TRBV5-1 and TRBJ2-7; perhaps D is TRBD1 or TRBD2 (5 bases each). Germline V gene sequence: CDR1 SGHRS, CDR2 YFSETQ. Between the trimmed V and J ends, which lost 4 bases and 2 bases, there was a span of 13 bases. The length of the CDR3 is 14 residues. CDR3 loop: CASSLGPGAYEQYF. The DNA of the CDR3 is TGCGCCAGCAGCCTGGGACCTGGGGCCTACGAGCAGTACTTC.

V and J are TRBV21-1 and TRBJ2-5. TRBV21-1 corresponds to a pseudogene. The CDR3 is made up of 22 amino acids. CDR3 loop: CATPPPPSPPGLGHLGIETQYF. The CDR3, as DNA: TGTGCCACCCCACCCCCCCCATCACCCCCCGGCTTAGGGCACCTAGGAATAGAGACCCAGTACTTC.

V gene TRBV6-5 combines with J gene TRBJ1-2; maybe TRBD1 (5 bases). V dropped 2 bases and J dropped 2 bases, with 15 bases sitting between them. This CDR3 contains 16 residues. Germline CDR1 is MNHEY and CDR2 is SVGAGI. CDR3 in amino acids: CASSYTWDGKNYGYTF. DNA for the CDR3: TGTGCCAGCAGTTACACCTGGGACGGGAAAAACTATGGCTACACCTTC.

The chain couples TRBV27 to TRBJ2-7, with TRBD1 matching over 8 bases. The CDR3 covers 16 residues. Losses at the gene ends were 4 bases for V and 4 bases for J; bases not matched to a gene: 12. CDR1 MNHEY and CDR2 SMNVEV come from the germline V gene (reference sequence). In DNA, the CDR3 is TGTGCCAGCAGTTCGACCGGGACAGGAAAGCCTTACGAGCAGTACTTC. Its translation is CASSSTGTGKPYEQYF.

Only one count was recorded for this clone. This rearrangement joins TRBV7-9 to TRBJ1-5, with no clear D. The CDR3 contains 14 residues. Germline CDR1 and CDR2: SEHNR and FQNEAQ (reference sequence). Trimming shortened V by 4 bases and J by 4 bases, and 11 bases separated the two germline ends. CDR3 sequence (DNA): TGTGCCAGCAGCTCCGGGAGCCAAAATCAGCCCCAGCATTTT. It encodes CASSSGSQNQPQHF.

Only one count was recorded for this clone. The chain employs TRBV6-4 and TRBJ1-2; possible D gene TRBD1, 5 bases. CDR1 is MRHNA and CDR2 is SNTAGT in the germline V gene. This CDR3 is built from 13 residues. The V gene lost 0 bases and the J gene lost 8 bases, with 10 bases spanning the gap. CDR3 region: CASSDSRGEGYTF. CDR3 nucleotides: TGTGCCAGCAGTGACTCGCGGGGGGAAGGCTACACCTTC.

The chain combines TRBV18 with TRBJ2-5; TRBD2 agrees at 9 bases. J lost 5 bases, V lost 4 bases, and 11 bases had no gene match. This CDR3 has 16 residues. Germline V lookup: CDR1 KGHSH, CDR2 LQKENI. The CDR3 loop reads CASSRRGRALLETQYF. The CDR3 coding sequence is TGTGCCAGCTCACGCCGCGGGAGGGCCCTTTTGGAGACCCAGTACTTC.

This clone was observed a handful of times. The sample contains more than one DNA sequence encoding this CDR3. The V gene is TRBV5-1, the J gene TRBJ1-2, with a weak D call TRBD1 (6 bases). V lost 3 bases to trimming and J lost 2 bases, with 8 bases between them. CDR3 length: 13 residues. Germline CDR1 reads SGHRS; CDR2 reads YFSETQ. In nucleotides, the CDR3 is TGCGCCAGCAGCTCTGGACAGAACTATGGCTACACCTTC. This encodes CASSSGQNYGYTF.

The genes are TRBV18 and TRBJ1-2; D remains unclear. This CDR3 contains 15 residues. Germline CDR1 and CDR2: KGHSH and LQKENI. Trimming pared 4 bases from V and 1 base from J, leaving 13 bases between. The CDR3 DNA reads as TGTGCCAGCTCACTCCGGCGGCAGAATAACTATGGCTACACCTTC. The encoded protein is CASSLRRQNNYGYTF.

J is TRBJ2-3 and V is TRBV6-4; no reliable D call. Trimming removed 5 bases at V and 1 base at J, with 13 bases between. The CDR3 has 15 amino acids. The germline V gene encodes CDR1 MRHNA and CDR2 SNTAGT. CDR3 nucleotide sequence: TGTGCCAGCAGTTTTGGAGCTCGTGGCACAGATACGCAGTATTTT. Translation gives CASSFGARGTDTQYF.

The chain uses TRBV6-1 and TRBJ1-2; maybe TRBD1 (5 bases). V was shortened by 3 bases and J by 8 bases, with 13 bases between the two germline ends. The germline V gene has CDR1 MNHNS and CDR2 SASEGT. The CDR3 sequence is 13 residues long. CDR3 nucleotides: TGTGCCAGCAGTGAGATGGGGCTAGGAGGCTACACCTTC. This gives the protein CASSEMGLGGYTF.

This clone is a singleton in its sample. The genes are TRBV11-2 and TRBJ2-1; D is unclear. The CDR3 length is 14 residues. Germline V CDR1 and CDR2: SGHAT, FQNNGV. The germline V and J ends were trimmed by 0 bases and 8 bases, with 11 bases remaining between them. Here the CDR3 DNA reads TGTGCCAGCAGCTTAGACCACGACCTGGATGAGCAGTTCTTC. This sequence encodes CASSLDHDLDEQFF.

This clone was counted once. V gene TRBV19 combines with J gene TRBJ2-5; D call uncertain. Germline CDR1 and CDR2: LNHDA and SQIVND (reference sequence). Trimming shortened V by 5 bases and J by 3 bases, and 19 bases separated the two germline ends. The CDR3 spans 16 residues. The CDR3 DNA reads TGTGCCAGTAGTCCCCTTGGCCGTATCGCAGAAGAGACCCAGTACTTC. Residues: CASSPLGRIAEETQYF.

The chain carries TRBV19 and TRBJ1-1, with D maybe TRBD1 (6 bases). The CDR3 sequence is 13 residues long. The V gene lost 6 bases and the J gene lost 9 bases, with 17 bases spanning the gap. Germline V gives CDR1 LNHDA, CDR2 SQIVND (reference sequence). CDR3 amino acids: CASSFIQGRQAFF. The CDR3 coding sequence is TGTGCCAGTAGCTTTATACAGGGAAGGCAAGCTTTCTTT.

The chain uses TRBV6-6 and TRBJ1-3, with D tentatively TRBD1 (6 bases). This CDR3 contains 14 residues. V dropped 5 bases and J dropped 1 base, with 9 bases sitting between them. Germline V gives CDR1 MNHNY, CDR2 SVGAGI (reference sequence). CDR3 in amino acids: CASSNRVSGNTIYF. CDR3 bases: TGTGCCAGCAGTAACAGGGTGTCTGGAAACACCATATATTTT.

This chain joins TRBV7-3 and TRBJ2-3; 10 bases line up with TRBD2. V was clipped by 4 bases and J by 0 bases; unmatched bases: 10. The CDR3 sequence is 18 residues long. Germline loops: CDR1 SGHTA, CDR2 FQGTGA. This CDR3 is CASSSRTSGSPSTDTQYF. CDR3 bases: TGTGCCAGCAGCTCCAGGACTAGCGGAAGCCCTAGCACAGATACGCAGTATTTT.

This chain links TRBV5-1 with TRBJ2-2; D is ambiguous. The V end was cut by 0 bases, the J end by 3 bases, with 3 bases between. CDR1 is SGHRS and CDR2 is YFSETQ in the germline V gene. This CDR3 has 13 amino acids. Here the CDR3 reads CASSLVYTGELFF. The DNA of the CDR3 is TGCGCCAGCAGCTTGGTCTACACCGGGGAGCTGTTTTTT.